This T cell receptor beta chain was recorded in a study of molecular identifiers for immune sequencing clone quantification (dated by TCRdb to between 2018 and 2020). Background for the entire study: For a replicate experiment, RNA from around 20,000 or 100,000 naive CD8 T cells was divided into five aliquots, of which four were sequenced. CD8 T cells were used in a methods study to benchmark molecular-identifier clustering-based TCR repertoire sequencing (MIDCIRS) and TCR RNA copy counting. Study-wide conclusions, independent of this receptor: Without barcode sub-clustering, chimeric consensus sequences inflated TCR diversity; chimeras reached as high as 47%. Modeling indicated roughly 3.2 TCR RNA copies recovered per cell, compared with 9.5 to 10 by digital PCR, which implies a capture efficiency of about 31%. The sizes of highly expanded clones could end up underestimated when identical TCR molecules share a barcode. The naive libraries included spiked-in Jurkat TCR RNA (about ten copies' worth), and this Jurkat TCR RNA is not part of the donor repertoire. In CMV-specific effector cells, clones with more than 20 RNA copies contained over 98% of molecules, whereas in naive cells such clones contained under 1% of molecules. Even against a background of about a million naive CD8 T cells, spiked-in Jurkat TCR RNA amounting to a single cell's worth was reported to be detectable.

V is clipped by 4 bases and J by 1 base, and the sequence between their germline boundaries is 15 bases long. Taken from cysteine to phenylalanine, the CDR3 has 15 residues. Only the CDR3 DNA is retained, 45 bases long and in frame from the first base. As encoded in the germline V gene, CDR1 is SGHDT while CDR2 is YYEEEE. As regards this clonotype: Its antigen is unknown. A read error may explain this, as a much larger clone is one base away.

Libraries were made using PCR. The sample was run on a NextSeq 500. Preparation of bulk TCR libraries followed a previously described approach, with the TCR primers listed in Table S5. Purification of total RNA was performed with the Qiagen AllPrep DNA/RNA kit. Before analysis, reads from multiple sequencing runs of one library were combined. On the authors' methods: Reads were retained only if an exact TCR constant sequence was present, and the retained reads were trimmed to 150 nt and grouped according to their 12-nt molecular barcodes. Reads within each barcode group were sub-clustered using a 15% Levenshtein threshold, and quality-weighted consensus sequences were constructed for each RNA molecule. Non-functional sequences were discarded, and so were lower-count sequences lying one edit away from another sequence. Based on a fit of two negative binomial distributions, barcode sub-clusters having less than 20% of the maximum read count were discarded. The public sequencing data were trimmed at Q25 with fastp and processed into clonotypes with MiXCR by TCRdb, which kept only in-frame beta chains. Every entry covers one CDR3 protein and lists the most common genes and DNA from its rows. The V and J calls come from TCRdb's annotation, not from the publication. This sample holds some 580,000 distinct CDR3 sequences; around 25% were observed only once. The top ten clones comprise 0.78% of the sample.

Libraries of naive CD8 T cells were built from anywhere between about 19,000 and 1,000,000 sorted cells, with 10%, 30% or 50% of the purified RNA used. Naive CD8 T cells, defined as CD8+CD4-CCR7+CD45RA+, were FACS-sorted into RLT Plus buffer on a BD FACSAria II. To test detection sensitivity, Jurkat RNA equivalent to under 12 TCR copies was spiked into samples of roughly 17,000-1,000,000 naive CD8 T cells. Enrichment of CD8 T cells was performed with RosetteSep CD8+ T Cell Enrichment Cocktail and Ficoll-Paque, after which ACK red cell lysis was carried out. Material: naive CD8+ T cells from blood, with Jurkat cell RNA spiked in. The cell subset or site label, as the study defines it: FACS-sorted CD8+CD4-CCR7+CD45RA+ naive T cells. The sequence joins TRBV5-6 to TRBJ2-7, and perhaps TRBD1 as D gene, on 5 matching bases. The receptor was isolated from a human donor in good health. Some libraries in this study had Jurkat cell RNA spiked in. CDR3 region: CASSLDGHASYEQYF. In nucleotide form, the sequence is TGTGCCAGCAGCCTGGATGGACACGCATCCTACGAGCAGTACTTC.